The 28 T cell receptor beta chains given below trace back to one sample, sequenced in a study of blood T cell repertoires in COVID-19. The data were produced by immunoSEQ multiplex PCR, yet TCRdb's version contains in-frame clones alone and is incomplete. The profile shows tens of thousands of clones, roughly four fifths of them singletons. Material: peripheral blood. These TCRs come from a human donor in a cohort sampled during active COVID-19.

The gene calls are TRBV20-1 and TRBJ1-1; D possibly corresponds to TRBD1 (6 bases). Germline values: CDR1 DFQATT, CDR2 SNEGSKA (reference sequence). The CDR3 runs to 15 residues. V lost 3 bases and J 4 bases, leaving 18 bases between the germline ends. The CDR3 sequence: CSASRDGKGVTEAFF. The CDR3 nucleotides are TGCAGTGCTAGTCGTGACGGTAAGGGGGTCACTGAAGCTTTCTTT.

This CDR3 is CASSQDLLTSGIGNEQFF. The CDR3 DNA sequence: TGCGCCAGCAGCCAAGATCTGTTGACTAGCGGGATTGGCAATGAGCAGTTCTTC. The rearrangement links TRBV4-3 to TRBJ2-1; 11 nucleotides match TRBD2. Germline-derived CDR1 and CDR2 are LGHNA and YSLEER. The trim removed 0 bases at V and 6 bases at J, leaving 10 bases unmatched. CDR3 length equals 18 residues.

CDR3: CALTGAASYEQYF. The CDR3 DNA sequence: TGTGCCTTAACAGGGGCGGCTTCCTACGAGCAGTACTTC. The chain combines TRBV30 with TRBJ2-7, with 7 bases matching TRBD1. J lost 1 base, V lost 7 bases, and 7 bases had no gene match. CDR1 GTSNPN and CDR2 SVGIG come from the germline V gene (reference sequence). This CDR3 has 13 amino acids.

The chain combines TRBV18 with TRBJ1-1; 8 bases map to TRBD1. Losses at the gene ends were 4 bases for V and 3 bases for J; bases not matched to a gene: 4. From germline, CDR1 is KGHSH and CDR2 LQKENI. The CDR3 totals 14 residues. CDR3 amino acids: CASSLSGGDTEAFF. CDR3 DNA sequence: TGTGCCAGCTCACTTTCAGGGGGCGACACTGAAGCTTTCTTT.

The V call is TRBV19, the J call TRBJ2-2, with D possibly matching TRBD1 (7 bases). Trimming shortened V by 4 bases and J by 5 bases, and 29 bases separated the two germline ends. The germline V gene has CDR1 LNHDA and CDR2 SQIVND (reference sequence). This CDR3 spans 20 amino acids. The CDR3: CASSTAQGGIGGVLTGELFF. The CDR3 bases are TGTGCCAGTAGTACAGCCCAGGGGGGTATAGGTGGGGTCCTAACCGGGGAGCTGTTTTTT.

The rearrangement joins TRBV18 to TRBJ2-1, with D possibly being TRBD1 (5 bases). The length of the CDR3 is 13 residues. Germline CDR1 reads KGHSH; CDR2 reads LQKENI. The ends were cut back, 2 bases at V and 8 bases at J, with 10 bases in the middle. CDR3 residues: CASSPKGADEQFF. The CDR3 DNA follows: TGTGCCAGCTCACCAAAAGGGGCCGATGAGCAGTTCTTC.

V gene TRBV28 combines with J gene TRBJ2-7; 11 bases match TRBD2. V gave up 5 bases and J gave up 5 bases; unmatched junction bases: 2. The CDR3 totals 13 residues. In germline, CDR1 is MDHEN, CDR2 SYDVKM. CDR3 sequence reads: CASSPGLADEQYF. In DNA form, the CDR3 reads TGTGCCAGCAGTCCGGGACTAGCGGACGAGCAGTACTTC. Together with reference TRBV28 and TRBJ2-7, the CDR3 gives the full variable domain: DVKVTQSSRYLVKRTGEKVFLECVQDMDHENMFWYRQDPGLGLRLIYFSYDVKMKEKGDIPEGYSVSREKKERFSLILESASTNQTSMYLCASSPGLADEQYFGPGTRLTVT.

The rearrangement uses TRBV5-8 and TRBJ2-7; unclear D gene. Germline CDR1 reads SGHTS; CDR2 reads YDEGEE. Trimming left V 4 bases short and J 3 bases short, with 14 bases between. This CDR3 comprises 14 residues. This chain's CDR3 is CASSLQGALYEQYF. DNA for the CDR3: TGTGCCAGCAGCCTTCAAGGAGCTCTCTACGAGCAGTACTTC.

The rearrangement joins TRBV19 to TRBJ1-4; 7 nucleotides match TRBD1. The CDR3 spans 14 residues. CDR1 is LNHDA, CDR2 SQIVND, per germline (reference sequence). V dropped 5 bases and J dropped 6; count of bases not matched to a gene: 6. The chain's CDR3 is CASSYGTAYEKLFF. The CDR3 DNA follows: TGTGCCAGTAGTTACGGGACAGCATATGAAAAACTGTTTTTT.

This chain links TRBV28 with TRBJ2-7; 7 bases agree with TRBD2. The germline V gene encodes CDR1 MDHEN and CDR2 SYDVKM. V shed 5 bases and J 4 bases; nucleotides not matched to a gene: 11. CDR3 length: 15 amino acids. The DNA of the CDR3 is TGTGCCAGCAGTGCACTAGGCGGGAGAAAATACGAGCAGTACTTC. This gives the protein CASSALGGRKYEQYF.

This rearrangement joins TRBV5-4 to TRBJ2-2; 12 positions agree with TRBD2. Germline V gene sequence: CDR1 SGHNT, CDR2 YYREEE (reference sequence). This CDR3 comprises 18 residues. The trim removed 0 bases at V and 5 bases at J, leaving 8 bases unmatched. The CDR3 DNA is TGTGCCAGCAGCTTGGAAGGACTAGCGGGATTGAGAACCGGGGAGCTGTTTTTT. Translating it yields CASSLEGLAGLRTGELFF.

The chain couples TRBV29-1 to TRBJ2-1, with D hard to call. Germline CDR1 is SQVTM and CDR2 is ANQGSEA. V was shortened by 3 bases and J by 5 bases, with 14 bases between the two germline ends. The CDR3 extends over 14 amino acids. The CDR3 protein is CSVDGSPTNNEQFF. The CDR3 bases are TGCAGCGTTGACGGGTCCCCTACTAACAATGAGCAGTTCTTC.

This clone was counted a single time. This chain uses TRBV28 with TRBJ1-1; 10 positions match TRBD1. This CDR3 is built from 15 residues. Germline-derived CDR1 and CDR2 are MDHEN and SYDVKM. V shed 4 bases and J 7 bases; nucleotides not matched to a gene: 9. Here the CDR3 DNA reads TGTGCCAGCAGTTGGGGGACAGGGGAAAGAAGTGAAGCTTTCTTT. This encodes CASSWGTGERSEAFF.

In its sample, this clone was seen once. V is TRBV6-5 and J is TRBJ2-3, with 7 nucleotides matching TRBD2. Germline V gene sequence: CDR1 MNHEY, CDR2 SVGAGI. The CDR3 contains 14 residues. The V segment lost 3 bases and the J segment 3 bases; nucleotides outside the gene matches: 3. CDR3 amino acids: CASSYGLGTDTQYF. The CDR3 nucleotides are TGTGCCAGCAGTTATGGACTAGGGACAGATACGCAGTATTTT.

CDR3 amino acids: CASSPRGPGTSGSQQFF. The CDR3 bases are TGTGCCAGCAGCCCCCGGGGCCCGGGGACTAGCGGGAGCCAGCAGTTCTTC. J is TRBJ2-1 and V is TRBV7-6; TRBD2 agrees at 14 bases. CDR3 length: 17 amino acids. CDR1 is SGHVS and CDR2 is FNYEAQ in the germline V gene. Trimming took 5 bases from V and 11 from J; bases not matched to a gene: 14.

The rearrangement joins TRBV5-4 to TRBJ2-5; D is unclear. This CDR3 is 11 amino acids long. V lost 2 bases, J lost 5 bases, and 4 bases lay in between. From germline, CDR1 is SGHNT and CDR2 YYREEE (reference sequence). The CDR3 DNA is TGTGCCAGCAGCTTCTACGAGACCCAGTACTTC. The encoded protein is CASSFYETQYF.

The rearrangement joins TRBV27 to TRBJ2-7, with a tentative D call TRBD1 (6 bases). This CDR3 is built from 14 residues. CDR1 and CDR2 from the germline V gene are MNHEY and SMNVEV (reference sequence). Trimming removed 3 bases at V and 2 bases at J, with 11 bases between. The CDR3, as DNA: TGTGCCAGCAGTTTTTCCACAGGGACCTACGAGCAGTACTTC. It specifies CASSFSTGTYEQYF.

The CDR3 here is CASSPRGGYEQYF. CDR3 nucleotide sequence: TGTGCCAGCAGCCCCCGGGGGGGCTACGAGCAGTACTTC. The V gene is TRBV7-2, the J gene TRBJ2-7; 8 bases line up with TRBD2. The CDR3 contains 13 residues. Looked up from germline, CDR1 is SGHTA and CDR2 is FQGNSA. With V trimmed by 5 bases and J by 3 bases, 3 bases remained unmatched.

The V and J genes are TRBV6-2 or TRBV6-3 and TRBJ2-7; D gene ambiguous. The CDR3 sequence is 14 residues long. V dropped 6 bases and J dropped 3 bases, with 15 bases sitting between them. Germline V lookup: CDR1 MNHEY, CDR2 SVGEGT. CDR3 amino acids: CASSLTFWSYEQYF. CDR3 DNA sequence: TGTGCCAGCAGCCTCACGTTTTGGAGCTACGAGCAGTACTTC.

The chain is built from TRBV4-1 and TRBJ2-7; 9 positions match TRBD1. From germline, CDR1 is MGHRA and CDR2 YSYEKL. Unmatched junction bases numbered 10, after V lost 0 bases and J lost 4 bases. The CDR3 consists of 17 residues. The CDR3 protein is CASSQDGGGTGQYEQYF. The CDR3 region has the DNA TGCGCCAGCAGCCAAGATGGAGGGGGGACAGGGCAGTACGAGCAGTACTTC.

A few counts support this clone. This chain joins TRBV18 and TRBJ1-1, with D perhaps matching TRBD1 (5 bases). With 3 bases removed from V and 7 bases from J, the gap between germline ends came to 12 bases. Germline CDR1 reads KGHSH; CDR2 reads LQKENI. There are 13 residues in the CDR3. The CDR3, as DNA: TGTGCCAGCTCACCTCGAAACGGGGGTGAAGCTTTCTTT. As protein: CASSPRNGGEAFF.

V and J are TRBV27 and TRBJ1-1, with a tentative D call TRBD1 (5 bases). V lost 10 bases to trimming and J lost 1 base, with 10 bases between them. This CDR3 has 12 residues. Germline V gene sequence: CDR1 MNHEY, CDR2 SMNVEV (reference sequence). The CDR3, as DNA: TGTGCCACTCGGGGGGGGAACACTGAAGCTTTCTTT. It translates to CATRGGNTEAFF.

CDR3 sequence reads: CASSYDGGAEAFF. The DNA of the CDR3 is TGTGCCAGCAGTTATGACGGAGGGGCCGAAGCTTTCTTT. The chain recombines TRBV6-5 with TRBJ1-1; a possible D gene is TRBD1 (5 bases). Trimming pared 3 bases from V and 8 bases from J, leaving 13 bases between. The germline gives CDR1 MNHEY, CDR2 SVGAGI. This CDR3 is 13 amino acids long.

The chain uses TRBV18 and TRBJ1-2; 10 bases are shared with TRBD1. The CDR3 has 17 amino acids. Germline CDR1 is KGHSH and CDR2 is LQKENI. After removal of 3 bases from V and 2 bases from J, the junction contained 9 bases not matched to a gene. The CDR3 DNA follows: TGTGCCAGCTCACCGACGACAGGGGGCGTGATGAACTATGGCTACACCTTC. Amino acids: CASSPTTGGVMNYGYTF. Full variable domain (rest looked up from reference TRBV18 and TRBJ1-2): NAGVMQNPRHLVRRRGQEARLRCSPMKGHSHVYWYRQLPEEGLKFMVYLQKENIIDESGMPKERFSAEFPKEGPSILRIQQVVRGDSAAYFCASSPTTGGVMNYGYTFGSGTRLTVV.

This clone came up a few times. The chain combines TRBV7-9 with TRBJ2-7; TRBD1 aligns across 7 bases. The ends lost 4 bases at V and 7 bases at J; junction bases unmatched: 1. The germline V gene encodes CDR1 SEHNR and CDR2 FQNEAQ (reference sequence). The CDR3 spans 11 residues. The CDR3: CASSSRGEQYF. DNA for the CDR3: TGTGCCAGCAGCTCCAGGGGGGAGCAGTACTTC.

The chain carries TRBV2 and TRBJ2-2; 9 nucleotides align to TRBD2. The CDR3 spans 15 residues. V gave up 6 bases and J gave up 2 bases; unmatched junction bases: 4. Germline values: CDR1 SNHLY, CDR2 FYNNEI. CDR3 in DNA: TGTGCCAGCAGGCGGGAGGGTACCAACACCGGGGAGCTGTTTTTT. This gives the protein CASRREGTNTGELFF.

This chain connects TRBV6-5 to TRBJ2-5, with TRBD1 matching over 9 bases. The germline V gene encodes CDR1 MNHEY and CDR2 SVGAGI. With V trimmed by 2 bases and J by 3 bases, 7 bases remained unmatched. CDR3 length equals 16 residues. DNA of the CDR3: TGTGCCAGCAGTTACGGGGACTGGACAGGGGAAGAGACCCAGTACTTC. Amino acid sequence: CASSYGDWTGEETQYF.

CDR3 loop: CASSPRPRTTNYGYTF. The CDR3 DNA follows: TGTGCCAGCTCACCACGGCCCCGGACTACTAACTATGGCTACACCTTC. The chain couples TRBV18 to TRBJ1-2; D unresolved. Germline lookup yields CDR1 KGHSH and CDR2 LQKENI. The CDR3 length is 16 residues. V was trimmed by 1 base and J by 0 bases, leaving 12 bases between them.